These T cell receptor beta chains were read from a single sample in a study of CD8+CD57+ T cells in acquired aplastic anemia. MiXCR, applied by TCRdb to the reads, yields one record per CDR3 protein. The data show 300,000 or so distinct CDR3 sequences, 55% to 65% seen once. The sample comprised sorted CD4+, CD8+, or CD8+CD57+ T cells (not recorded which) from PBMCs. The receptors stem from a human donor with severe aplastic anemia or a healthy control (not recorded which). CDR3s include the opening cysteine and the closing phenylalanine or tryptophan. A D gene is named only where the DNA matches it firmly. Only part of the rows carry a size: once, few, many, or a class if the clone is expanded.

V gene: TRBV7-9; J gene: TRBJ2-7; D gene: .; clone size: .; CDR3 DNA: TGTGCCAGCAGCTCGGGGGACCAGGGCTACGAGCAGTACTTC; CDR3 protein: CASSSGDQGYEQYF
V gene: TRBV2; J gene: TRBJ2-6; D gene: TRBD1; clone size: .; CDR3 DNA: TGTGCCAGCAGTGCACAGGGGACCTCCTCTGGGGCCAACGTCCTGACTTTC; CDR3 protein: CASSAQGTSSGANVLTF
V gene: TRBV5-1; J gene: TRBJ1-4; D gene: .; clone size: many; CDR3 DNA: TGCGCCAGCAAATTTTCGGCGGGGAGGGAAAAACTGTTTTTT; CDR3 protein: CASKFSAGREKLFF
V gene: TRBV29-1; J gene: TRBJ2-1; D gene: .; clone size: .; CDR3 DNA: TGCAGCGTTGAGCGGGACCCATACAATGAGCAATTCTTC; CDR3 protein: CSVERDPYNEQFF
V gene: TRBV19; J gene: TRBJ1-5; D gene: .; clone size: .; CDR3 DNA: TGTGCCAGTACCCAGCGCGTGGATTACAGCAATCAGCCCCGGCATTTT; CDR3 protein: CASTQRVDYSNQPRHF
V gene: TRBV10-3; J gene: TRBJ2-7; D gene: .; clone size: many; CDR3 DNA: TGTGCCATCAGTGAGGGGGACGAGCAGTACTTC; CDR3 protein: CAISEGDEQYF
V gene: TRBV20-1; J gene: TRBJ1-2; D gene: .; clone size: .; CDR3 DNA: TGCAGTGCTAGAGGCATCCCAGGGCAGGGTGGTGATGGCTACACCTTC; CDR3 protein: CSARGIPGQGGDGYTF
V gene: TRBV27; J gene: TRBJ1-2; D gene: TRBD1; clone size: many; CDR3 DNA: TGTGCCAGCAGTCCTAAGAACAGGGGTTATGGCTACACCTTC; CDR3 protein: CASSPKNRGYGYTF
V gene: TRBV6-5; J gene: TRBJ1-1; D gene: .; clone size: .; CDR3 DNA: TGTGCCAGCAGTTTGCGGGACAACACTGAAGCTTTCTTT; CDR3 protein: CASSLRDNTEAFF
V gene: TRBV5-8; J gene: TRBJ2-3; D gene: .; clone size: many; CDR3 DNA: TGTGCCAGCAGCACGGACAGAACTAGCACAGATACGCAGTATTTT; CDR3 protein: CASSTDRTSTDTQYF